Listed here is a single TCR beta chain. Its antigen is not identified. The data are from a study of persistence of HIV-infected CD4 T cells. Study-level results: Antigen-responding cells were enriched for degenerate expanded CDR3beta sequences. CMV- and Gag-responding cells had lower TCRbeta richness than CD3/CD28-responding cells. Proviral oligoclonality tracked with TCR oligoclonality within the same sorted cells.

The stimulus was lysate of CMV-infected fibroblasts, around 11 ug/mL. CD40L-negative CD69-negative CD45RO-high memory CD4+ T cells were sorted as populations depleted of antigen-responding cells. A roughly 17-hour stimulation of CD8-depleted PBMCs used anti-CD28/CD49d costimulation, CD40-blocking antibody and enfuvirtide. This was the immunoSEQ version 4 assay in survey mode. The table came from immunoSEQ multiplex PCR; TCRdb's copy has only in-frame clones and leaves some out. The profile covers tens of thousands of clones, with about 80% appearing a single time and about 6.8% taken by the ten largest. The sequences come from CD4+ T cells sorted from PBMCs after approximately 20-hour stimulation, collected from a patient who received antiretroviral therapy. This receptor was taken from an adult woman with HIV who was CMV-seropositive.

CDR3 residues: CASRIDRGLGYTF. The CDR3, as DNA: TGTGCCAGCAGAATCGACAGGGGGCTTGGCTACACCTTC. V gene TRBV6-5 combines with J gene TRBJ1-2; 10 nucleotides agree with TRBD1. V trimming: 6 bases; J trimming: 7 bases; junction bases outside the gene matches: 5. Germline CDR1 reads MNHEY; CDR2 reads SVGAGI. The CDR3 covers 13 residues.